These 4 T cell receptor beta chains were sequenced from one sample in a study of cytomegalovirus exposure and HLA in healthy donors. Vbeta (60) and Jbeta (13) primers were used in the PCR. TCRdb's table, derived via immunoSEQ multiplex PCR, lists solely in-frame clones and lacks some. The table includes approximately 130,000 clones, roughly 78% detected once. The sequencing input was PBMCs. Receptors were obtained from a man aged 45-60 years in good health and CMV-seropositive.

The chain couples TRBV5-1 to TRBJ2-2; the D gene is possibly TRBD2 (5 bases). CDR1 is SGHRS and CDR2 is YFSETQ in the germline V gene. V was trimmed by 0 bases and J by 5 bases, leaving 8 bases between them. CDR3 length: 14 amino acids. For the CDR3, the DNA is TGCGCCAGCAGCTTGGACGGGGTTACCGGGGAGCTGTTTTTT. Its translation: CASSLDGVTGELFF.

The CDR3 region has the DNA TGCGCCAGCAGCTTGGCAAGAGCCCAAGAGACCCAGTACTTC. It specifies CASSLARAQETQYF. The rearrangement uses TRBV5-1 and TRBJ2-5, with unresolved D. Deletions cut 0 bases from V and 1 base from J, with 7 bases between. The CDR3 contains 14 residues. Germline V gives CDR1 SGHRS, CDR2 YFSETQ.

The chain has TRBV18 and TRBJ2-7; TRBD2 matches 11 bases. The CDR3 spans 16 residues. After removal of 3 bases from V and 2 bases from J, the junction contained 6 bases not matched to a gene. Germline CDR1 and CDR2: KGHSH and LQKENI. The CDR3 protein is CASSPPGTSGTYEQYF. The CDR3 DNA reads TGTGCCAGCTCACCTCCCGGGACTAGCGGAACCTACGAGCAGTACTTC.

In DNA, the CDR3 is TGCAGTGCTTCACGCGAACGGGAGCAGTACTTC. As protein: CSASREREQYF. The rearrangement uses TRBV20-1 and TRBJ2-7; D call uncertain. CDR3 length equals 11 residues. Trimming stripped 5 bases from V and 7 bases from J, with 12 bases between. Germline V gene data show CDR1 as DFQATT and CDR2 as SNEGSKA (reference sequence).